These 23 T cell receptor beta chains share one sample of origin, sequenced in a study of T cells in localized non-small cell lung cancer. Assay used: immunoSEQ multiplex PCR; TCRdb lists only in-frame clones, some missing. The sample consists of tens of thousands of clones, about nine tenths of them appearing once. The material sequenced was peripheral blood mononuclear cells, taken before any cancer treatment. The receptors originated from a male donor aged 60 or older with stage II lung adenocarcinoma.

V is TRBV28 and J is TRBJ2-7; no clear D. Germline-derived CDR1 and CDR2 are MDHEN and SYDVKM. V lost 4 bases and J 4 bases, leaving 11 bases between the germline ends. This CDR3 comprises 13 residues. The CDR3 loop reads CASSSEYGYEQYF. In DNA, the CDR3 is TGTGCCAGCAGTTCAGAATACGGGTACGAGCAGTACTTC.

The V and J genes are TRBV12-1 and TRBJ2-5. TRBV12-1 constitutes a pseudogene. The CDR3 contains 14 residues. In nucleotides, the CDR3 is TGTGCCAGCAGCTTTGTGGTGGGTCAAGAGACCCAGTACTTC. This codes for CASSFVVGQETQYF.

V usage is TRBV6-5 and J usage is TRBJ2-7; tentative D call: TRBD1 (6 bases). Germline CDR1 and CDR2: MNHEY and SVGAGI. The CDR3 sequence is 16 residues long. V shed 4 bases and J shed 2 bases, with 18 bases lying between them. The CDR3 reads CASSLLPDRSTYEQYF. In DNA form, the CDR3 reads TGTGCCAGCAGTTTACTCCCTGACAGGTCCACCTACGAGCAGTACTTC.

This sequence joins TRBV2 and TRBJ1-1; D not resolved. The CDR3 spans 15 residues. Trimming cost V 6 bases and J 1 base, with 15 bases left between them. The germline gives CDR1 SNHLY, CDR2 FYNNEI. The CDR3 is CASRATRIGNTEAFF. The CDR3 bases are TGTGCCAGCAGGGCTACGAGGATAGGGAACACTGAAGCTTTCTTT.

V usage is TRBV29-1 and J usage is TRBJ1-1; no reliable D call. Trimming took 3 bases from V and 0 from J, leaving 5 bases between them. The CDR3 extends over 12 amino acids. The germline V gene has CDR1 SQVTM and CDR2 ANQGSEA. DNA of the CDR3: TGCAGCGTTGAGCTAATGAACACTGAAGCTTTCTTT. Residues: CSVELMNTEAFF.

The genes are TRBV4-1 and TRBJ2-3, with 9 bases matching TRBD2. Germline lookup yields CDR1 MGHRA and CDR2 YSYEKL. CDR3 length: 14 amino acids. V lost 8 bases, J lost 2 bases, and 5 bases stayed unmatched. In DNA, the CDR3 is TGCGCCAGCGCGACTAGCGGAAACACAGATACGCAGTATTTT. Translating gives CASATSGNTDTQYF.

This clone was counted a few times. This sequence joins TRBV19 and TRBJ1-4, with D possibly matching TRBD1 (5 bases). V lost 6 bases and J 8 bases, leaving 16 bases between the germline ends. The CDR3 contains 14 residues. Germline V lookup: CDR1 LNHDA, CDR2 SQIVND (reference sequence). The CDR3 nucleotides are TGTGCCAGTAGCAGCCGGGACCTCAAGGAAAAACTGTTTTTT. This translates into CASSSRDLKEKLFF.

This clone was observed once. V and J are TRBV19 and TRBJ1-4; 7 nucleotides agree with TRBD1. CDR1 LNHDA and CDR2 SQIVND come from the germline V gene (reference sequence). J was trimmed by 4 bases and V by 6 bases; bases with no gene match: 2. The CDR3 covers 13 residues. CDR3 region: CASSDRVNEKLFF. The CDR3 coding sequence is TGTGCCAGTAGCGACAGGGTTAATGAAAAACTGTTTTTT.

The gene calls are TRBV30 and TRBJ1-1; D not certain. Per the germline V gene, CDR1 is GTSNPN and CDR2 is SVGIG (reference sequence). This CDR3 contains 13 residues. V was cut by 4 bases and J by 3 bases, with 12 bases left in between. Here the CDR3 reads CAWILDRYTEAFF. CDR3 coding DNA: TGTGCCTGGATCCTCGACCGCTACACTGAAGCTTTCTTT.

With regard to this clone: Because the CDR3's place on the DNA is in doubt, the DNA is left out and the CDR3 is given as listed by TCRdb. The V and J genes are TRBV19 and TRBJ1-5; the table's D call TRBD1 went unverified against the DNA. Germline V CDR1 and CDR2: LNHDA, SQIVND (reference sequence). The CDR3 length equals 15 residues, ends included. CDR3 loop: CASRRDRLSGQPQHF.

The chain links TRBV5-1 to TRBJ2-1, with a weak D call TRBD1 (6 bases). CDR1 is SGHRS and CDR2 is YFSETQ in the germline V gene. This CDR3 comprises 16 residues. Trimming removed 4 bases at V and 4 bases at J, with 18 bases between. The CDR3 loop reads CASSDPQGNPYNEQFF. The CDR3 nucleotides are TGCGCCAGCAGCGACCCACAGGGAAATCCTTACAATGAGCAGTTCTTC.

The chain uses TRBV27 and TRBJ1-5; perhaps TRBD1 as D (6 bases). Germline CDR1 MNHEY, CDR2 SMNVEV (reference sequence). The CDR3 is made up of 15 amino acids. V was shortened by 2 bases and J by 4 bases, with 12 bases between the two germline ends. CDR3 loop: CASSLEKGGNQPQHF. DNA for the CDR3: TGTGCCAGCAGTTTAGAGAAGGGGGGGAATCAGCCCCAGCATTTT.

This sequence joins TRBV10-3 and TRBJ1-2, with D perhaps TRBD1 (5 bases). V was cut by 2 bases and J by 8 bases, with 12 bases left in between. The CDR3 has 13 amino acids. The germline V gene encodes CDR1 ENHRY and CDR2 SYGVKD. The CDR3 nucleotides read TGTGCCATCAGTGAGGCAGAGGGACGAGGCTACACCTTC. This translates into CAISEAEGRGYTF.

This rearrangement joins TRBV6-1 to TRBJ1-2; 7 nucleotides align to TRBD1. V lost 4 bases to trimming and J lost 4 bases; unmatched junction nucleotides: 3. The CDR3 loop spans 13 amino acids. Germline values: CDR1 MNHNS, CDR2 SASEGT. CDR3 sequence reads: CASSGGQVYGYTF. In nucleotides, the CDR3 is TGTGCCAGCAGTGGAGGACAGGTCTATGGCTACACCTTC.

This sequence joins TRBV5-4 and TRBJ2-7, with 12 bases fitting TRBD1. Germline CDR1 SGHNT, CDR2 YYREEE (reference sequence). This CDR3 comprises 16 residues. Losses at the gene ends were 1 base for V and 6 bases for J; bases not matched to a gene: 8. CDR3 protein: CASSLKPGDRGPEQYF. The CDR3 coding sequence is TGTGCCAGCAGCTTGAAACCTGGGGACAGGGGGCCCGAGCAGTACTTC. The full variable domain, rest sourced from reference TRBV5-4 and TRBJ2-7, is ETGVTQSPTHLIKTRGQQVTLRCSSQSGHNTVSWYQQALGQGPQFIFQYYREEENGRGNFPPRFSGLQFPNYSSELNVNALELDDSALYLCASSLKPGDRGPEQYFGPGTRLTVT.

The rearrangement links TRBV9 to TRBJ1-1, with TRBD1 identical over 8 bases. From germline, CDR1 is SGDLS and CDR2 YYNGEE. The CDR3 runs 15 residues. V was clipped by 3 bases and J by 1 base; unmatched bases: 5. The CDR3 loop reads CASSADRAANTEAFF. CDR3 DNA: TGTGCCAGCAGCGCGGACAGGGCCGCGAACACTGAAGCTTTCTTT.

The chain combines TRBV7-9 with TRBJ1-3; the match to TRBD1 covers 8 bases. This CDR3 contains 17 residues. CDR1 is SEHNR, CDR2 FQNEAQ, per germline (reference sequence). Losses at the gene ends were 4 bases for V and 0 bases for J; bases not matched to a gene: 8. In DNA form, the CDR3 reads TGTGCCAGCAGCTCCGCGGGGGACAGGACCTCTGGAAACACCATATATTTT. Its translation is CASSSAGDRTSGNTIYF.

The chain is built from TRBV5-5 and TRBJ2-7; possible D gene TRBD1, 5 bases. V lost 4 bases to trimming and J lost 1 base, with 18 bases between them. Germline V gives CDR1 SGHKS, CDR2 YYEKEE (reference sequence). The CDR3 covers 16 residues. The CDR3 nucleotides are TGTGCCAGCAGCGCCTATTCAGGGTTCGCATCCTACGAGCAGTACTTC. The encoded protein is CASSAYSGFASYEQYF.

The V call is TRBV4-1, the J call TRBJ2-3; D remains ambiguous. CDR1 MGHRA and CDR2 YSYEKL come from the germline V gene. Trimming pared 0 bases from V and 2 bases from J, leaving 9 bases between. The CDR3 is 15 amino acids. In DNA, the CDR3 is TGCGCCAGCAGCCAAGATCCGGCAGTCACAGATACGCAGTATTTT. It translates to CASSQDPAVTDTQYF.

The V gene is TRBV29-1, the J gene TRBJ2-3; D might be TRBD1 or TRBD2, each matching 7 bases. Trimming cost V 5 bases and J 5 bases, with 17 bases left between them. The V gene's germline CDR1 is SQVTM and CDR2 ANQGSEA. The CDR3 covers 14 residues. This CDR3 is CSVRGEGALDTQYF. The CDR3 bases are TGCAGCGTTCGAGGGGAGGGGGCATTAGATACGCAGTATTTT.

This chain joins TRBV5-4 and TRBJ2-1, with D perhaps matching TRBD1 (5 bases). The V gene lost 0 bases and the J gene lost 0 bases, with 10 bases spanning the gap. Germline-derived CDR1 and CDR2 are SGHNT and YYREEE (reference sequence). The CDR3 has 16 amino acids. This CDR3 reads CASSLEGAISYNEQFF. The CDR3 DNA follows: TGTGCCAGCAGCTTGGAAGGGGCGATCTCCTACAATGAGCAGTTCTTC.

The chain recombines TRBV6-5 with TRBJ1-1; no firm D call. The CDR3 has 13 residues. V was shortened by 4 bases and J by 5 bases, with 11 bases between the two germline ends. Per the germline V gene, CDR1 is MNHEY and CDR2 is SVGAGI. The CDR3 loop is CASSWSLGTEAFF. Written as DNA, the CDR3 is TGTGCCAGCAGTTGGTCCTTAGGGACTGAAGCTTTCTTT.

This chain uses TRBV7-2 with TRBJ1-2; the D is unclear. The CDR3 has 14 amino acids. V lost 5 bases, J lost 3 bases, and 13 bases lay in between. The germline gives CDR1 SGHTA, CDR2 FQGNSA. The CDR3 here is CASSPGIGYYGYTF. In DNA form, the CDR3 reads TGTGCCAGCAGCCCGGGGATAGGGTACTATGGCTACACCTTC. The variable domain in full, completed from reference TRBV7-2 and TRBJ1-2, reads GAGVSQSPSNKVTEKGKDVELRCDPISGHTALYWYRQSLGQGLEFLIYFQGNSAPDKSGLPSDRFSAERTGGSVSTLTIQRTQQEDSAVYLCASSPGIGYYGYTFGSGTRLTVV.